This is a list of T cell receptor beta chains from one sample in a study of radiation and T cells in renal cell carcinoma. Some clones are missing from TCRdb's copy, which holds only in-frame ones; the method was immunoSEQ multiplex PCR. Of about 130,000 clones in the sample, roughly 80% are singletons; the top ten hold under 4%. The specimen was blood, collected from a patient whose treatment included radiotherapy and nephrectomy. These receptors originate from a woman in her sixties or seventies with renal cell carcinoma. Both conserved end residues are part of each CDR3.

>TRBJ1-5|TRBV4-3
CASSLYRGPRQPQHF
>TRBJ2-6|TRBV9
CASSAQGVGRSSGANVLTF
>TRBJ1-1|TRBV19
CASSIQGNTEAFF
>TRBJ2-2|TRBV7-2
CASGGSWNTGELFF
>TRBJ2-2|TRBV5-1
CASSYNPGLATGELFF
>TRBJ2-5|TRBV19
CASSPGKETQYF
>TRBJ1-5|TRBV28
CASSFPGRDQPQHF
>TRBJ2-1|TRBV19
CASSLGSGSSNEQFF
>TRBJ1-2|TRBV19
CASSIAGTGTGAGYGYTF
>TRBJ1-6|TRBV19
CASSMDYNSPLHF
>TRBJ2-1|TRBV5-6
CASSPDRGFYNEQFF
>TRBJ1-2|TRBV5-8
CASSLGQGANYGYTF
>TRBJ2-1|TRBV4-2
CASSPTPGQAFYDQFF
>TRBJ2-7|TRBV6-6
CASRAGQGEQYF
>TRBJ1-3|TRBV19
CASRNRVSGNTIYF
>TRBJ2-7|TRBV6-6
CASSTGVNKQYF
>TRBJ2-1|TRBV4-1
CASSQQTGGGEQFF
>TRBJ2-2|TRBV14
CASSRVEGARTGELFF
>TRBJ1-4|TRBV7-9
CASSLGTEKLFF
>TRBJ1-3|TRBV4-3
CASSQDGRGRGTAGNTIYF
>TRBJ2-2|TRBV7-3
CASSLSGQGWNTGELFF
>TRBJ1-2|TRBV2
CASSEGGGYGYTF
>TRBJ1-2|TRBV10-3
CAISESIVPDQYGYTF
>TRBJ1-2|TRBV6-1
CASSEEGTGPF
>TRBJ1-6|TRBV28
CASSQGPNSPLHF
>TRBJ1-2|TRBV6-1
CASKGQGTYGYTF
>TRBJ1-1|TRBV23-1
CASSQPKHPTEAFF
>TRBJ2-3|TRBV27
CASSLDRWADTQYF
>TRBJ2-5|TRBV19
CASSPTGVMETQYF
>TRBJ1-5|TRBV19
CASSIWTDSNQPQHF
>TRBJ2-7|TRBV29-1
CSVIGQGWNEQYF
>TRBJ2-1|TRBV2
CASKGARDEQFF
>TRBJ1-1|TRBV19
CASRPPRGQKEAFF
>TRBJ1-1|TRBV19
CASSIGPGMNTEAFF
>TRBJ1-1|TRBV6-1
CASEQGRMNTEAFF
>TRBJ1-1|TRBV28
CASSNPGGYTEAFF
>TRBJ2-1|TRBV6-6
CASSYVQSFTFEQFF
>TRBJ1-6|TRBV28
CASTPSIDYNSPLHF
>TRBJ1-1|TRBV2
CASGTENTEAFF